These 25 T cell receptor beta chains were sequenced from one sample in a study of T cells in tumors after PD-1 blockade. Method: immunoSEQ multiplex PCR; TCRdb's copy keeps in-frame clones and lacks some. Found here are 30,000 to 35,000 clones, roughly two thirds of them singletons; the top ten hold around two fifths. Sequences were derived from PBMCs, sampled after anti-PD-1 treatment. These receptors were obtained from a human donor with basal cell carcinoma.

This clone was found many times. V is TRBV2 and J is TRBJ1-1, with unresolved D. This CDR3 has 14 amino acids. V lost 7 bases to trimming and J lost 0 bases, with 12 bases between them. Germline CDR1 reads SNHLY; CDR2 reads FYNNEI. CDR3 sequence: CASTETGVNTEAFF. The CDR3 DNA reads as TGTGCCAGCACCGAAACCGGGGTGAACACTGAAGCTTTCTTT.

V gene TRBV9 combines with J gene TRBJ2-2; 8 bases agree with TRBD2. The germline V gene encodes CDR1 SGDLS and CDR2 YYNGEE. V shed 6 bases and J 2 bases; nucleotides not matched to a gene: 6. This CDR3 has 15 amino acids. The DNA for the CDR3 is TGTGCCAGCACCTTAGCGGGGCACAACACCGGGGAGCTGTTTTTT. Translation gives CASTLAGHNTGELFF.

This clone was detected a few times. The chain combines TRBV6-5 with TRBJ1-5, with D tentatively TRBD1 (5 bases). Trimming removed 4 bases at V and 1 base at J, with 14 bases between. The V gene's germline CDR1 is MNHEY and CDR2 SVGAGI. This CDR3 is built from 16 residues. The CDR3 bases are TGTGCCAGCAGTTCATCCTCAGGGATGAGCAATCAGCCCCAGCATTTT. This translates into CASSSSSGMSNQPQHF.

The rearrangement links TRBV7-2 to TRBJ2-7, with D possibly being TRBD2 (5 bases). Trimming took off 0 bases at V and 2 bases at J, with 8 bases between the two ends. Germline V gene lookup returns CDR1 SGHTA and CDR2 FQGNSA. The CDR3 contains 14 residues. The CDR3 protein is CASSLALEAYEQYF. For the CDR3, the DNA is TGTGCCAGCAGCTTAGCGTTGGAGGCCTACGAGCAGTACTTC.

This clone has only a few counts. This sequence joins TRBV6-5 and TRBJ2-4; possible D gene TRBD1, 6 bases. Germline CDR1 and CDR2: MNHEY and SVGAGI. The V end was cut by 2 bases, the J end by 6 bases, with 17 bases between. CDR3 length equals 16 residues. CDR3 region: CASSYGGNGATNIQYF. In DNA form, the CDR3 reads TGTGCCAGCAGTTACGGGGGCAATGGAGCTACAAACATTCAGTACTTC.

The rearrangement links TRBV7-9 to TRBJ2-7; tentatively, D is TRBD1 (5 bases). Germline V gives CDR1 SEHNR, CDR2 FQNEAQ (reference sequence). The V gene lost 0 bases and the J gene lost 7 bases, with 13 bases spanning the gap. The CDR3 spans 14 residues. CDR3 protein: CASSLAGASQEQYF. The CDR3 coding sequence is TGTGCCAGCAGCTTAGCAGGGGCCTCTCAGGAGCAGTACTTC.

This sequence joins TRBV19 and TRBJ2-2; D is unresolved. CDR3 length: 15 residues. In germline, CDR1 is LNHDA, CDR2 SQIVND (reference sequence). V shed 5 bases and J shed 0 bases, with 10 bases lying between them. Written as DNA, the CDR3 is TGTGCCAGTAGTGGGCTATACGCGAACACCGGGGAGCTGTTTTTT. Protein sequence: CASSGLYANTGELFF.

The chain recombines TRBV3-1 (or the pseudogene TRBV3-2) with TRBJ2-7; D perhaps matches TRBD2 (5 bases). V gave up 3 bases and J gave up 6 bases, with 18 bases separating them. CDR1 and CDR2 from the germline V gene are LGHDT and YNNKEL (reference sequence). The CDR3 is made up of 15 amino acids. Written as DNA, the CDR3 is TGTGCCAGCAGCCACTTGCCCGGGAAGGACTCCGAGCAGTACTTC. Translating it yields CASSHLPGKDSEQYF.

The CDR3 DNA reads as TGTGCCAGCAGCCGCACTAGCGGGGGGGCGAAAAACCGCGGGGAGCTGTTTTTT. This encodes CASSRTSGGAKNRGELFF. The rearrangement joins TRBV3-1 (or the pseudogene TRBV3-2) to TRBJ2-2; 13 bases are a match to TRBD2. The CDR3 is made up of 18 amino acids. J gave up 7 bases and V 4 bases, and 12 bases lay outside the gene matches. Germline lookup yields CDR1 LGHDT and CDR2 YNNKEL (reference sequence).

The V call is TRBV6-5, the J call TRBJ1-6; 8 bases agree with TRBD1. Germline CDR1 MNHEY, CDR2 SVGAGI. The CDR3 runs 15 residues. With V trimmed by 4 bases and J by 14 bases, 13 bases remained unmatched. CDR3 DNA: TGTGCCAGCAGTTGGCAGGACAGGGCGGAATTCACCCTCCACTTT. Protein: CASSWQDRAEFTLHF.

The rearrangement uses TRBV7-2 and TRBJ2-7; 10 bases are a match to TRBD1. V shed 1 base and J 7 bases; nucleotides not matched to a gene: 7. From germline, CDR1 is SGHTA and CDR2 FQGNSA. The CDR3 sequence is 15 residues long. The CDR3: CASSLGIGGQGEQYF. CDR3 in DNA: TGTGCCAGCAGCTTAGGTATCGGGGGACAGGGGGAGCAGTACTTC.

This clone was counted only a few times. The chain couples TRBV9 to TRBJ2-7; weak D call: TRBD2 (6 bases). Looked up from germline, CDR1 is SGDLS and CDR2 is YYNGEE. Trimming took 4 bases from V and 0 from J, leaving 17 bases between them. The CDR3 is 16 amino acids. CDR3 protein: CASSSTPRGASYEQYF. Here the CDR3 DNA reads TGTGCCAGCAGCTCCACCCCCCGCGGGGCCTCCTACGAGCAGTACTTC.

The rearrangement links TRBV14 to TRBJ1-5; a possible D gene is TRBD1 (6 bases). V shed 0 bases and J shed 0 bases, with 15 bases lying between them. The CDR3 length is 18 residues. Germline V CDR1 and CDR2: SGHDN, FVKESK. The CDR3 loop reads CASSQDLRTAYSNQPQHF. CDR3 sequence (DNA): TGTGCCAGCAGCCAAGATTTGAGGACAGCTTATAGCAATCAGCCCCAGCATTTT.

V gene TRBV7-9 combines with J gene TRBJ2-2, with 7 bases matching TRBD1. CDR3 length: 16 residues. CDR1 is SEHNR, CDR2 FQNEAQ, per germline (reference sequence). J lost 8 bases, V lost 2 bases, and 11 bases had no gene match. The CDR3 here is CASSLRGDRVPGELFF. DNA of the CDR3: TGTGCCAGCAGCTTACGAGGAGACAGGGTTCCGGGGGAGCTGTTTTTT.

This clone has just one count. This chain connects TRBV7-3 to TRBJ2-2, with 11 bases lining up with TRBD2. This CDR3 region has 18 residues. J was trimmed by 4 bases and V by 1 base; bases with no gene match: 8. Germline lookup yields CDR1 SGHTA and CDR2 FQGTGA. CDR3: CASSLKVGGTSGTGELFF. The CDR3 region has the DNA TGTGCCAGCAGCTTAAAGGTCGGGGGGACTAGCGGCACCGGGGAGCTGTTTTTT.

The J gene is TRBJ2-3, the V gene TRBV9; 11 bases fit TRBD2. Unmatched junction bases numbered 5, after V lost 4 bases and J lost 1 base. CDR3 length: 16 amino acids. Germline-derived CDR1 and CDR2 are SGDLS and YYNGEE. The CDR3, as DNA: TGTGCCAGCAGCATTCTAGCGGGAGGAGGCACAGATACGCAGTATTTT. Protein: CASSILAGGGTDTQYF.

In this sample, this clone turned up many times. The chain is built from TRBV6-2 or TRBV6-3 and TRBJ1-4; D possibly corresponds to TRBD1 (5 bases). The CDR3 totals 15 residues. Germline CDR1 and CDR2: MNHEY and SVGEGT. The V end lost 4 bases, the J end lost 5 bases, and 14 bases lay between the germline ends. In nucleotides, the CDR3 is TGTGCCAGCAGTTTCAGGACGGGACGGAATGAAAAACTGTTTTTT. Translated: CASSFRTGRNEKLFF.

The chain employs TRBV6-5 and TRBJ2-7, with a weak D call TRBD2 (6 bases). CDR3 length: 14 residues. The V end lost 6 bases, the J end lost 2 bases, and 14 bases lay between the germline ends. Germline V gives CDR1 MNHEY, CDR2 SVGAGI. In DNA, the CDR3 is TGTGCCAGCAGACGGACTATCGGTGCCTACGAGCAGTACTTC. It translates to CASRRTIGAYEQYF.

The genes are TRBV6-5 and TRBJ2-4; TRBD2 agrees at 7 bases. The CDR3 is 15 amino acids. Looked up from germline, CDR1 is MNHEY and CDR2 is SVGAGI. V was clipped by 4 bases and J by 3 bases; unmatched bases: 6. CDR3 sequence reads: CASSSFSGLKNIQYF. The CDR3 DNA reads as TGTGCCAGCAGTTCTTTTAGCGGGCTCAAAAACATTCAGTACTTC.

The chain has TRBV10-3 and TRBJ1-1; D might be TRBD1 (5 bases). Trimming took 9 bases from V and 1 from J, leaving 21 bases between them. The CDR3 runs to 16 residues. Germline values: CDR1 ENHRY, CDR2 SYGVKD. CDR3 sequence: CAIQSGAGTQNTEAFF. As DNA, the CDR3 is TGTGCCATTCAGTCCGGGGCCGGGACCCAGAACACTGAAGCTTTCTTT.

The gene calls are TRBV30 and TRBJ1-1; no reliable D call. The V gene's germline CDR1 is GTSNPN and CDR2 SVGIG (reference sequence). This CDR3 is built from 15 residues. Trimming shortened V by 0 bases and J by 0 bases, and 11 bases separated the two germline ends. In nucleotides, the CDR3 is TGTGCCTGGAGTGTCCCCATAACGATGAACACTGAAGCTTTCTTT. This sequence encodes CAWSVPITMNTEAFF.

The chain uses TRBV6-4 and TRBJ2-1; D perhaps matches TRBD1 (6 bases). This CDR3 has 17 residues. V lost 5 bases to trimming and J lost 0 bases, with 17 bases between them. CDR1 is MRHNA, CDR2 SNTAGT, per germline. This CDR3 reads CASSLDSPDVSYNEQFF. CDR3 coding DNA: TGTGCCAGCAGTCTGGACAGTCCCGACGTCTCCTACAATGAGCAGTTCTTC.

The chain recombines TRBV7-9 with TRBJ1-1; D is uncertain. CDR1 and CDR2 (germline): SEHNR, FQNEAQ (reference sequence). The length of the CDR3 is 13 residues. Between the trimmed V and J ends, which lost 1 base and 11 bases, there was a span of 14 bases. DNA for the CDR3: TGTGCCAGCAGCTTAGGATTGCGCGTGAGGGCTTTCTTT. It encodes CASSLGLRVRAFF. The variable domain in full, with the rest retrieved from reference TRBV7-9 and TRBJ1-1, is DTGVSQNPRHKITKRGQNVTFRCDPISEHNRLYWYRQTLGQGPEFLTYFQNEAQLEKSRLLSDRFSAERPKGSFSTLEIQRTEQGDSAMYLCASSLGLRVRAFFGQGTRLTVV.

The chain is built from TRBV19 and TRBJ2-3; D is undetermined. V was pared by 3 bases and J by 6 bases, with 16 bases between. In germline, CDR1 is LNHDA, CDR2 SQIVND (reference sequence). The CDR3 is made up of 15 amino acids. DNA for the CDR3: TGTGCCAGTAGTATCAGTAGGCAGCTACAGGATACGCAGTATTTT. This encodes CASSISRQLQDTQYF.

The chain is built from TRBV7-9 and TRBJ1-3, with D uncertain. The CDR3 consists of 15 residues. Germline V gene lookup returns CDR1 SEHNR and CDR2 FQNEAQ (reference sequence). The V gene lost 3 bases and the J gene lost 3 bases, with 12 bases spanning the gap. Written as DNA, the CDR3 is TGTGCCAGCAGCTTTATGGGAGAAGGTGGAAACACCATATATTTT. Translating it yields CASSFMGEGGNTIYF.